The clone carrying this TCR beta chain was observed many times. Antigen specificity is unknown. These data are taken from a study of metastatic and nonmetastatic thyroid tumors. About the study: From malignant and benign thyroid patients, repertoires in blood and in tumor or nodule tissue were compared.

As originally analysed: Built for papillary thyroid cancer, a distant-metastasis classifier drew on CDR3 differences across clinicopathological groups. Using MiXCR, TCRdb re-called clones from the PCR reads. The V and J calls, along with clone size, are taken from TCRdb and not from the paper's own processing. The sample holds tens of thousands of clones; 20% to 30% are singletons and the top ten take approximately 8.5%. Thyroid surgery had not been preceded by any treatment in any patient. Study conclusions and caveats: Benign nodules were reported to have significantly lower TCR beta diversity than malignant thyroid tumors, in blood and tumor.

The receptor was isolated from a female donor with papillary thyroid cancer or a benign thyroid nodule (not recorded which). Some clones in this sample may be carry-over from other donors' samples. The sequencing sample was made of blood.

CDR3 residues: CATSRDYQNRGPYNEQFF. For the CDR3, the DNA is TGTGCCACCAGCAGAGACTACCAAAACAGGGGGCCTTACAATGAGCAGTTCTTC. V and J are TRBV15 and TRBJ2-1; 9 nucleotides agree with TRBD1. Germline V gene sequence: CDR1 LNHNV, CDR2 YYDKDF (reference sequence). The junction had 10 bases not matched to a gene; V was cut back by 0 bases and J by 4 bases. The CDR3 extends over 18 amino acids.